Shown below are 12 T cell receptor beta chains from a single sample sequenced in a study of monozygotic twins with inflammatory bowel disease. Using the 5' RACE reads, TCRdb records one entry per CDR3 protein without DNA. This repertoire includes approximately 140,000 distinct CDR3 sequences. Sequenced material: blood. The receptors here all came from a human donor with ulcerative colitis or Crohn's disease, or a healthy co-twin of an affected twin (not recorded which).

The rearrangement uses TRBV7-9 and TRBJ2-4; the TCRdb D gene call, TRBD2, has no DNA to confirm it. The CDR3 is 14 residues long. Germline-derived CDR1 and CDR2 are SEHNR and FQNEAQ (reference sequence). This CDR3 is CASSPRALHPMQYF.

V and J are TRBV6-5 and TRBJ2-7; there is no DNA to check the TCRdb D call of TRBD2. The CDR3 spans 19 residues. Germline V gene data show CDR1 as MNHEY and CDR2 as SVGAGI. The CDR3 sequence is CASSYSKRSSSGGSGEQYF.

The rearrangement joins TRBV6-2 or TRBV6-3 to TRBJ2-7; TCRdb picks TRBD2, but there is no DNA to check that call. The CDR3 is 15 amino acids. Germline V gene data show CDR1 as MNHEY and CDR2 as SVGEGT. The CDR3 spells CASILGGLAGYEQYF.

The chain links TRBV4-3 to TRBJ2-7; TCRdb reports TRBD1, a call that lacks DNA to check it against. This CDR3 is 15 amino acids long. Germline CDR1 LGHNA, CDR2 YSLEER. CDR3 residues: CASSQSQGRIHEQYF.

This chain links TRBV7-2 with TRBJ1-5; TCRdb's D call, TRBD1, is unchecked because there is no DNA. Germline loops: CDR1 SGHTA, CDR2 FQGNSA. This CDR3 region has 16 residues. The CDR3 spells CASSLSSGQGNQPQHF.

The rearrangement uses TRBV6-1 and TRBJ2-7; the TCRdb call, TRBD1, lacks DNA for checking. CDR1 is MNHNS, CDR2 SASEGT, per germline. The CDR3 loop spans 15 amino acids. CDR3 protein: CASSEASGGPYEQYF.

The CDR3 loop reads CASSYLDRSTYEQYF. The rearrangement links TRBV6-5 to TRBJ2-7; TCRdb reports TRBD1, a call that lacks DNA to check it against. Germline V CDR1 and CDR2: MNHEY, SVGAGI. This CDR3 has 15 amino acids.

The V call is TRBV4-3, the J call TRBJ2-3. Germline values: CDR1 LGHNA, CDR2 YSLEER. This CDR3 has 14 residues. The CDR3 sequence: CASSLRVWADTQYF.

The chain carries TRBV24-1 and TRBJ2-7. The germline V gene encodes CDR1 KGHDR and CDR2 SFDVKD. CDR3 length: 11 residues. CDR3 sequence: CATSECCEQYF.

This sequence joins TRBV20-1 and TRBJ2-3; absent DNA, TCRdb's TRBD1 call cannot be checked. The V gene's germline CDR1 is DFQATT and CDR2 SNEGSKA (reference sequence). The CDR3 sequence is 14 residues long. The CDR3 region is CSAGGGGRGDTQYF.

The chain combines TRBV5-1 with TRBJ2-7. From germline, CDR1 is SGHRS and CDR2 YFSETQ. This CDR3 has 12 amino acids. The CDR3 spells CARPNGSYEQYF.

The gene calls are TRBV2 and TRBJ1-5; absent DNA, TCRdb's TRBD1 call cannot be checked. The CDR3 totals 16 residues. Germline values: CDR1 SNHLY, CDR2 FYNNEI. The CDR3: CASRTGQGTQNQPQHF.